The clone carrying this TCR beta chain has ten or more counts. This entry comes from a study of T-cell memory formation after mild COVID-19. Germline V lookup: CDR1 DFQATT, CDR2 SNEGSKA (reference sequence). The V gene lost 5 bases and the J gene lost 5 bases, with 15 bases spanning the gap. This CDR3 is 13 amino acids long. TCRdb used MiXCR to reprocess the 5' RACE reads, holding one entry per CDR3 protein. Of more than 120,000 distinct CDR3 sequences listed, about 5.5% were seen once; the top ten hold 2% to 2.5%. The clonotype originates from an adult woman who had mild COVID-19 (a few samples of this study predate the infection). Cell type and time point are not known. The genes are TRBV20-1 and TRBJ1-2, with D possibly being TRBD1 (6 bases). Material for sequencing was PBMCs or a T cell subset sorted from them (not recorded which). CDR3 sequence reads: CSASTGFYYGYTF. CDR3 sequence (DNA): TGCAGTGCTTCAACAGGGTTCTATTATGGCTACACCTTC.